Only one count was recorded for the clone carrying this TCR beta chain. The sample belongs to a study of blood T cell repertoires in COVID-19. The data were produced by immunoSEQ multiplex PCR, yet TCRdb's version contains in-frame clones alone and is incomplete. The data show roughly 70,000 clones, more than 90% seen once. This clonotype originated in a man in his fifties with acute or convalescent COVID-19. Sequenced: peripheral blood.

CDR3 amino acids: CASSFSNFRYYGYTF. For the CDR3, the DNA is TGCGCCAGCAGCTTTTCGAACTTTAGATATTATGGCTACACCTTC. The rearrangement uses TRBV5-1 and TRBJ1-2; no clear D. CDR3 length: 15 amino acids. The V end was cut by 2 bases, the J end by 5 bases, with 16 bases between. In germline, CDR1 is SGHRS, CDR2 YFSETQ. The full variable domain, in which reference TRBV5-1 and TRBJ1-2 provide the parts outside the CDR3, is KAGVTQTPRYLIKTRGQQVTLSCSPISGHRSVSWYQQTPGQGLQFLFEYFSETQRNKGNFPGRFSGRQFSNSRSEMNVSTLELGDSALYLCASSFSNFRYYGYTFGSGTRLTVV.